The entry below describes one TCR beta chain. What antigen it recognizes has not been identified. No much larger clonotype is one base removed from it; base qualities were not supplied. The CDR3 has 15 amino acids, counting the end cysteine and phenylalanine. CDR3 DNA only is kept here, 45 bases in frame from base 1. Sequences SGHDT (CDR1) and YYEEEE (CDR2) are obtained from the germline V gene. V sheds 2 bases and J sheds 1 base, leaving 13 bases between their ends. The data originate from a study of blood T cell repertoires in COVID-19 (dated by TCRdb to the early 2020s). Context from the whole study: Samples covering the acute and convalescent phases of COVID-19 were provided by collaborators in the United States, Italy and Spain. The material from the prospective study consisted of cDNA or gDNA derived from T cells, B-cell-depleted T cells, or PBMCs. Deeply sampled blood TCRbeta repertoires from subjects exposed to, actively infected with, or recovered from COVID-19 were included in the dataset. The repertoires were made available in a free public database intended to serve as a resource for research on the immune response to SARS-CoV-2. Samples were obtained from the ongoing ImmuneRACE study (first 160 participants) and from 1,254 subjects provided by 6 global collaborators. Nearly every sample came with metadata listing a de-identified subject ID, COVID-19 status, age in years and sex. Where available, HLA class I and class II types were obtained from metadata supplied by the sample provider rather than from assay-based typing. Results and caveats for the whole study, not just this receptor: Clinical and demographic metadata were provided uncurated, with the amount varying by source and participant.

Each collaborating institution followed its own protocols to collect whole blood in K2EDTA tubes. Collaborator samples were shipped for TCRbeta analysis as frozen whole blood, isolated PBMCs, or DNA extracted from either sample type. TCRbeta CDR3 regions were amplified from genomic DNA by means of the immunoSEQ Assay, a bias-controlled multiplex PCR. In the authors' own workflow: The number of nucleated cells in each sample was estimated by amplification of reference gene primers within the assay. Sequence reads were collapsed and filtered to measure the absolute abundance of every unique TCRbeta CDR3 rearrangement. For each sample, productive Simpson clonality was calculated as the square root of Simpson's diversity index over productive rearrangements. TCRdb holds this immuneACCESS table with in-frame rearrangements only. Some clones are missing; in checked studies, unresolved V genes explain under half, and the rest has no known cause. That table is the source of V, J and clone size, and D and trimming were worked out from the DNA. Counted in this sample were some 200,000 clones; around four fifths of them appeared once. Less than 20% of the sample lies in the top ten.

The clonotype was recovered from a woman aged 80 or over with active or convalescent COVID-19. Here the chain combines TRBV5-6 and TRBJ2-7; the D gene is possibly TRBD1, with 5 bases matching. The sample was peripheral blood. The CDR3 has the sequence CASSLTGSLSYEQYF. The DNA sequence is given as TGTGCCAGCAGCTTAACAGGTTCTCTATCCTACGAGCAGTACTTC.